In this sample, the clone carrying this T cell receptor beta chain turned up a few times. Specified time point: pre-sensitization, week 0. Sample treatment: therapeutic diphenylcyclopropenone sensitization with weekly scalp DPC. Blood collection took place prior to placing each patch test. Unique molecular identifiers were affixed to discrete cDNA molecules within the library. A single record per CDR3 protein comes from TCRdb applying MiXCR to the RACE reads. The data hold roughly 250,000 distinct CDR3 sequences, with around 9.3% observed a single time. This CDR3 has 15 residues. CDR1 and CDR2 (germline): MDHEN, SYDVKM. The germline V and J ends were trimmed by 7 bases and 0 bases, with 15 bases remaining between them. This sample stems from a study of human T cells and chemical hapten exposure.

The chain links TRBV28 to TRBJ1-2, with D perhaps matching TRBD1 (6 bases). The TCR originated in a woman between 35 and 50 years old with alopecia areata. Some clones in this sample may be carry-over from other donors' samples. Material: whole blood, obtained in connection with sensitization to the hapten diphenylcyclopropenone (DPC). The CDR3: CASNSRGEANYGYTF. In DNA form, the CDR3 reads TGTGCCAGCAATAGCAGGGGCGAAGCTAACTATGGCTACACCTTC.